A selection of T cell receptor beta chains follows, all from one sample in a study of blood T cell repertoires in COVID-19. Assay used: immunoSEQ multiplex PCR; TCRdb lists only in-frame clones, some missing. The sample yields around 76,000 clones, roughly 84% seen once. The sample taken for sequencing was peripheral blood. The receptors stem from a man aged 30 to 45 with COVID-19, enrolled during active disease. Each CDR3 is given with its conserved first and last residue. A D gene is named only where the DNA matches it firmly. Expanded clones get a size class; other rows say once, few or many, or leave the size out.

V gene	J gene	clone size	D gene	CDR3 protein	CDR3 DNA
TRBV4-3	TRBJ2-3	-	TRBD2	CASSQDAGEGDTQYF	TGCGCCAGCAGCCAAGATGCGGGAGAGGGGGATACGCAGTATTTT
TRBV10-3	TRBJ1-1	-	TRBD1	CAIKKTGTNGEAFF	TGTGCCATCAAAAAGACAGGGACGAACGGGGAAGCTTTCTTT
TRBV11-2	TRBJ2-7	once	TRBD2	CASSRNSLGLADFYEQYF	TGTGCCAGCAGCCGGAACAGCTTGGGACTAGCGGATTTCTACGAGCAGTACTTC
TRBV18	TRBJ1-2	-	TRBD1	CASSPSRTGSYTF	TGTGCCAGCTCACCCTCGCGGACAGGGAGCTACACCTTC
TRBV4-1	TRBJ1-5	once	-	CASSQDPGGQPQHF	TGCGCCAGCAGCCAAGATCCGGGGGGCCAGCCCCAGCATTTT
TRBV6-2/TRBV6-3	TRBJ1-5	-	TRBD1	CASSYWDSRNQPQHF	TGTGCCAGCAGTTACTGGGACAGCCGCAATCAGCCCCAGCATTTT
TRBV5-1	TRBJ2-2	-	-	CASSLDSNRNTGELFF	TGCGCCAGCAGCTTGGACAGCAACCGAAACACCGGGGAGCTGTTTTTT
TRBV5-1	TRBJ2-7	-	-	CASSLEPGYEQYF	TGCGCCAGCAGCTTGGAGCCGGGTTACGAGCAGTACTTC
TRBV6-1	TRBJ1-5	-	-	CASSEGVNQPQHF	TGTGCCAGCAGTGAAGGAGTTAATCAGCCCCAGCATTTT
TRBV5-5	TRBJ1-1	-	TRBD1	CASSTGQGAGTEAFF	TGTGCCAGCAGCACTGGACAGGGCGCAGGGACTGAAGCTTTCTTT
TRBV4-2	TRBJ2-5	-	-	CASSLGMREAETQYF	TGTGCCAGCAGCCTGGGGATGAGGGAGGCAGAGACCCAGTACTTC
TRBV30	TRBJ2-7	-	TRBD1	CAWGQGVTYEQYF	TGTGCCTGGGGACAGGGGGTGACCTACGAGCAGTACTTC
TRBV6-5	TRBJ2-3	-	TRBD1	CASSYGRTGGTDTQYF	TGTGCCAGCAGTTATGGGCGGACAGGGGGCACAGATACGCAGTATTTT
TRBV30	TRBJ2-1	-	TRBD2	CAWSGTNYYNEQFF	TGTGCCTGGAGCGGGACTAACTATTACAATGAGCAGTTCTTC
TRBV5-1	TRBJ2-7	-	-	CASSLEGTLTSYEQYF	TGCGCCAGCAGCTTGGAAGGGACTCTGACCTCCTACGAGCAGTACTTC
TRBV9	TRBJ1-3	-	-	CASSRHMSSGNTIYF	TGTGCCAGCAGCCGACACATGAGCTCTGGAAACACCATATATTTT
TRBV7-2	TRBJ2-7	-	TRBD1	CAGSFGTGGLYEQYF	TGTGCCGGCAGCTTCGGGACAGGGGGATTATACGAGCAGTACTTC
TRBV5-1	TRBJ2-3	-	-	CASSLGQSTDTQYF	TGCGCCAGCAGCTTGGGACAGAGCACAGATACGCAGTATTTT
TRBV11-2	TRBJ2-2	-	TRBD2	CASGFRTSGHTGELFF	TGTGCCAGCGGCTTCAGGACTAGCGGCCACACCGGGGAGCTGTTTTTT
TRBV11-2	TRBJ2-3	-	TRBD2	CASSSPPLAKSTDTQYF	TGTGCCAGCAGCTCCCCCCCACTAGCGAAGAGCACAGATACGCAGTATTTT
TRBV4-3	TRBJ1-4	-	TRBD1	CASSQDLQGNEKLFF	TGCGCCAGCAGCCAAGATTTACAGGGGAATGAAAAACTGTTTTTT
TRBV25-1	TRBJ2-7	-	TRBD1	CAISGTGGVEQYF	TGTGCCATCTCCGGGACAGGGGGCGTCGAGCAGTACTTC
TRBV19	TRBJ1-2	-	TRBD1	CASKTGGDNYGYTF	TGTGCCAGTAAAACAGGGGGCGACAACTATGGCTACACCTTC
TRBV27	TRBJ2-7	-	TRBD1	CASSSTGQGISYEQYF	TGTGCCAGCAGTTCGACGGGACAGGGGATTTCCTACGAGCAGTACTTC
TRBV28	TRBJ2-7	few	-	CASSLIQGGEQYF	TGTGCCAGCAGTCTAATTCAGGGAGGCGAGCAGTACTTC
TRBV7-9	TRBJ2-1	once	-	CASSLGRVYEQFF	TGTGCCAGCAGCTTAGGCAGGGTGTATGAGCAGTTCTTC